The 9 T cell receptor beta chains listed next were all sequenced from one sample in a study of early T cells in non-severe SARS-CoV-2 infection. TCRdb reprocessed the 5' RACE reads via MiXCR and lists one record per CDR3 protein. The repertoire has 66,000 or so distinct CDR3 sequences, 11% of them found once; the top ten carry about 1.7%. The sequenced sample consisted of whole blood. These receptors were collected from an adult who was a healthcare worker with PCR-confirmed SARS-CoV-2 infection or an uninfected control (not recorded which).

This clonotype occurred many times. The rearrangement joins TRBV11-2 to TRBJ1-6, with D uncertain. The CDR3 totals 14 residues. Germline CDR1 reads SGHAT; CDR2 reads FQNNGV. V was pared by 4 bases and J by 6 bases, with 10 bases between. CDR3 sequence: CASSSSATNSPLHF. CDR3 coding DNA: TGTGCCAGCAGCTCCTCGGCGACTAATTCACCCCTCCACTTT.

This clonotype came up many times. The J gene is TRBJ2-3, the V gene TRBV20-1; D is uncertain. The CDR3 is 12 residues long. V shed 3 bases and J shed 2 bases, with 6 bases lying between them. Germline assignment: CDR1 DFQATT and CDR2 SNEGSKA (reference sequence). The CDR3, as DNA: TGCAGTGCTAGGGCCCACACAGATACGCAGTATTTT. It translates to CSARAHTDTQYF.

In its sample, this clonotype was seen many times. This chain connects TRBV6-1 to TRBJ1-5; a weak D match, TRBD1 (5 bases). This CDR3 is 16 amino acids long. V was trimmed by 4 bases and J by 6 bases, leaving 19 bases between them. CDR1 and CDR2 from the germline V gene are MNHNS and SASEGT. The CDR3 protein is CASSGEMAGLGQPQHF. DNA of the CDR3: TGTGCCAGCAGTGGTGAAATGGCAGGGCTCGGTCAGCCCCAGCATTTT.

Many counts were recorded for this clonotype. The chain has TRBV11-2 and TRBJ1-1; unclear D gene. CDR3 length: 12 residues. V dropped 4 bases and J dropped 7 bases, with 10 bases sitting between them. The germline gives CDR1 SGHAT, CDR2 FQNNGV. The CDR3 region has the DNA TGTGCCAGCAGCTCAGCGCTTAGTGAAGCTTTCTTT. Translating gives CASSSALSEAFF.

Regarding this clonotype: This clone may be a read error of a much larger clone one base away. The V gene is TRBV7-2, the J gene TRBJ2-5; 11 nucleotides match TRBD2. In germline, CDR1 is SGHTA, CDR2 FQGNSA. This CDR3 is 14 amino acids long. CDR3 amino acids: CARSLAGGQETQYF. Here the CDR3 DNA reads TGTGCCAGAAGCTTAGCGGGGGGGCAGGAGACCCAGTACTTC.

The CDR3 spells CASSNGGDIQYF. CDR3 in DNA: TGCGCCAGCAGCAACGGTGGAGACATTCAGTACTTC. The chain couples TRBV5-1 to TRBJ2-4; D not resolved. The CDR3 contains 12 residues. CDR1 and CDR2 (germline): SGHRS, YFSETQ. The V end lost 4 bases, the J end lost 8 bases, and 10 bases lay between the germline ends. Drawing the rest from reference TRBV5-1 and TRBJ2-4, the complete variable domain is KAGVTQTPRYLIKTRGQQVTLSCSPISGHRSVSWYQQTPGQGLQFLFEYFSETQRNKGNFPGRFSGRQFSNSRSEMNVSTLELGDSALYLCASSNGGDIQYFGAGTRLSVL.

This clonotype was counted at least ten times. CDR3 residues: CASKLEGTNTGELFF. CDR3 nucleotide sequence: TGTGCCAGCAAATTGGAGGGGACGAACACCGGGGAGCTGTTTTTT. The chain is built from TRBV2 and TRBJ2-2, with a possible D match to TRBD2 (6 bases). Trimming took 7 bases from V and 0 from J, leaving 12 bases between them. The V gene's germline CDR1 is SNHLY and CDR2 FYNNEI. This CDR3 comprises 15 residues.

This clonotype showed up just a few times. The chain uses TRBV18 and TRBJ2-3; 8 nucleotides match TRBD2. The CDR3 is made up of 15 amino acids. In germline, CDR1 is KGHSH, CDR2 LQKENI. After removal of 2 bases from V and 7 bases from J, the junction contained 8 bases not matched to a gene. This CDR3 reads CASSPNSGDMNTQYF. Here the CDR3 DNA reads TGTGCCAGCTCACCAAATAGCGGGGATATGAATACGCAGTATTTT.

There are a few counts of this clonotype. The chain joins TRBV5-5 to TRBJ2-7; 7 bases agree with TRBD1. CDR3 length: 15 residues. Germline V gives CDR1 SGHKS, CDR2 YYEKEE (reference sequence). V lost 1 base and J lost 3; bases outside the gene matches: 7. CDR3 amino acids: CASSLYGDSLYEQYF. CDR3 nucleotide sequence: TGTGCCAGCAGCTTGTACGGGGACAGCCTCTACGAGCAGTACTTC.